The next 28 T cell receptor beta chains were all read from a single sample in a study of blood T cells in healthy people across ages. The second PCR ran roughly 7 to 12 cycles with a sample-barcoded 5' primer and J-beta primers. TCRdb re-analysed the 5' RACE reads in MiXCR, keeping a single row per CDR3 protein. The repertoire has about 1.8 million distinct CDR3 sequences, about 49% of them found once; the top ten carry about 2.1%. What was sequenced was blood. These receptors were taken from a woman between 40 and 50 years old in good health.

This clonotype was counted only a few times. The chain is built from TRBV6-2 or TRBV6-3 and TRBJ2-1; perhaps D is TRBD1 or TRBD2 (5 bases each). V was cut by 6 bases and J by 5 bases, with 17 bases left in between. This CDR3 contains 15 residues. The germline CDR1 and CDR2 sequences are MNHEY and SVGEGT. CDR3 nucleotide sequence: TGTGCCAGCAGAAGAACGGGGCGAGGTAACAATGAGCAGTTCTTC. Its translation is CASRRTGRGNNEQFF.

This clonotype was seen once. The chain recombines TRBV10-1 with TRBJ2-7; D tentatively reads TRBD1 or TRBD2 (5 bases each). The CDR3 spans 13 residues. Germline V gene lookup returns CDR1 WNHNN and CDR2 SYGVQD (reference sequence). Trimming took 9 bases from V and 2 from J, leaving 14 bases between them. The CDR3 nucleotides are TGCGCCAGGGACACTAGAACGGCCTACGAGCAGTACTTC. Residues: CARDTRTAYEQYF.

This rearrangement joins TRBV3-1 to TRBJ2-1; D is unresolved. V lost 0 bases and J lost 7, with 16 bases in between. The germline CDR1 and CDR2 sequences are LGHDT and YNNKEL (reference sequence). The CDR3 is 16 residues long. CDR3 DNA sequence: TGTGCCAGCAGCCAAGATAGGCCTCCCATTTTTAATGAGCAGTTCTTC. Its protein product is CASSQDRPPIFNEQFF.

The chain employs TRBV5-1 and TRBJ2-1; D might be TRBD2 (7 bases). V was pared by 4 bases and J by 6 bases, with 20 bases between. Germline V gene lookup returns CDR1 SGHRS and CDR2 YFSETQ. The CDR3 is 16 residues long. The CDR3 nucleotides read TGCGCCAGCAGCGCTGGGGGGGCCGCTCGGGGCAATGAGCAGTTCTTC. Translated, it gives CASSAGGAARGNEQFF.

The chain couples TRBV20-1 to TRBJ2-5, with TRBD2 matching 9 bases. The J segment lost 0 bases and the V segment lost 0 bases, leaving 11 bases of the junction unmatched. Germline V gene sequence: CDR1 DFQATT, CDR2 SNEGSKA (reference sequence). The CDR3 has 18 amino acids. CDR3 sequence (DNA): TGCAGTGCTAGAGATCTGGCGGGGGGGGACTGGTACCAAGAGACCCAGTACTTC. Encoded protein: CSARDLAGGDWYQETQYF.

This sequence joins TRBV20-1 and TRBJ2-1; D possibly matches TRBD1 or TRBD2 (5 bases each). Trimming cost V 0 bases and J 10 bases, with 10 bases left between them. Germline V gene lookup returns CDR1 DFQATT and CDR2 SNEGSKA (reference sequence). This CDR3 comprises 12 residues. CDR3 in amino acids: CSARDLWGEQFF. The CDR3 DNA follows: TGCAGTGCTAGAGATCTTTGGGGGGAGCAGTTCTTC.

The CDR3 nucleotides read TGTGCCAGCAGCTTAAGGTCGATAGGGGGGAAGTACGAGCAGTACTTC. As protein: CASSLRSIGGKYEQYF. The J gene is TRBJ2-7, the V gene TRBV7-4, with D perhaps assigned TRBD1 or TRBD2 (6 bases each). This CDR3 is 16 amino acids long. The V end was cut by 2 bases, the J end by 4 bases, with 18 bases between. CDR1 is SGHVT, CDR2 SQSDAQ, per germline.

V and J are TRBV29-1 and TRBJ2-1; TRBD2 matches 10 bases. Unmatched junction bases numbered 11, after V lost 4 bases and J lost 8 bases. CDR3 length equals 15 residues. Germline loops: CDR1 SQVTM, CDR2 ANQGSEA. CDR3 amino acids: CSVGELAGTRDEQFF. In DNA, the CDR3 is TGCAGCGTTGGGGAACTAGCGGGGACGCGGGATGAGCAGTTCTTC.

This clonotype appeared a single time. The chain combines TRBV6-2 or TRBV6-3 with TRBJ2-5, with TRBD1 matching over 10 bases. CDR1 and CDR2 (germline): MNHEY, SVGEGT. The CDR3 length is 16 residues. V lost 3 bases, J lost 4 bases, and 8 bases stayed unmatched. The CDR3, as DNA: TGTGCCAGCAGTTATCCCGGGACAGGGGACGGAGAGACCCAGTACTTC. It encodes CASSYPGTGDGETQYF.

V usage is TRBV7-2 and J usage is TRBJ2-5; D not certain. Germline loops: CDR1 SGHTA, CDR2 FQGNSA. V was pared by 5 bases and J by 0 bases, with 16 bases between. The length of the CDR3 is 16 residues. CDR3 protein: CASSPQHRSYQETQYF. The CDR3 DNA reads as TGTGCCAGCAGCCCACAACACCGATCGTACCAAGAGACCCAGTACTTC. The whole variable domain, remainder taken from reference TRBV7-2 and TRBJ2-5, is GAGVSQSPSNKVTEKGKDVELRCDPISGHTALYWYRQSLGQGLEFLIYFQGNSAPDKSGLPSDRFSAERTGGSVSTLTIQRTQQEDSAVYLCASSPQHRSYQETQYFGPGTRLLVL.

This clonotype was detected only a few times. This chain links TRBV6-6 with TRBJ2-5; D remains unclear. The CDR3 totals 13 residues. The germline V and J ends were trimmed by 7 bases and 1 base, with 10 bases remaining between them. The V gene's germline CDR1 is MNHNY and CDR2 SVGAGI (reference sequence). CDR3 DNA sequence: TGTGCCAGCACCCGACGAATCCAAGAGACCCAGTACTTC. It specifies CASTRRIQETQYF.

This clonotype was picked up many times. The V gene is TRBV5-6, the J gene TRBJ1-1; a possible D gene is TRBD1 (6 bases). Germline V lookup: CDR1 SGHDT, CDR2 YYEEEE. With 0 bases removed from V and 1 base from J, the gap between germline ends came to 13 bases. This CDR3 is built from 16 residues. The CDR3 nucleotides read TGTGCCAGCAGCTTGGCCCGGGGGCAGCGGAACACTGAAGCTTTCTTT. This codes for CASSLARGQRNTEAFF.

The chain couples TRBV2 to TRBJ2-2, with TRBD2 matching over 8 bases. Germline V gene data show CDR1 as SNHLY and CDR2 as FYNNEI. After removal of 3 bases from V and 1 base from J, the junction contained 4 bases not matched to a gene. The CDR3 has 16 residues. CDR3 in DNA: TGTGCCAGCAGTGATATCCTAGCGGGGAACACCGGGGAGCTGTTTTTT. Its protein product is CASSDILAGNTGELFF.

This sequence joins TRBV10-3 and TRBJ2-1; D call uncertain. The V end was cut by 0 bases, the J end by 0 bases, with 6 bases between. The length of the CDR3 is 15 residues. Germline V lookup: CDR1 ENHRY, CDR2 SYGVKD. The DNA of the CDR3 is TGTGCCATCAGTGAGTCTCAGACCTCCTACAATGAGCAGTTCTTC. It is translated as CAISESQTSYNEQFF.

The CDR3 loop is CASSLLRGQNYGYTF. CDR3 DNA sequence: TGTGCCAGCAGTTTATTAAGGGGGCAGAACTATGGCTACACCTTC. The chain joins TRBV28 to TRBJ1-2, with 7 bases lining up with TRBD1. Trimming removed 1 base from V and 2 bases from J; junction bases left unmatched: 4. The CDR3 loop spans 15 amino acids. Per the germline V gene, CDR1 is MDHEN and CDR2 is SYDVKM.

This clonotype came up a few times. V and J are TRBV3-1 and TRBJ2-7; D gene unclear. Trimming took off 1 base at V and 0 bases at J, with 7 bases between the two ends. Germline CDR1 and CDR2: LGHDT and YNNKEL (reference sequence). The CDR3 runs 14 residues. This CDR3 reads CASSQGRLSYEQYF. In DNA, the CDR3 is TGTGCCAGCAGCCAAGGGCGGCTCTCCTACGAGCAGTACTTC.

This clonotype appeared once. This rearrangement joins TRBV27 to TRBJ2-6; 10 positions match TRBD1. The V gene's germline CDR1 is MNHEY and CDR2 SMNVEV (reference sequence). The CDR3 totals 16 residues. V was pared by 5 bases and J by 6 bases, with 7 bases of the junction left unmatched. The CDR3 protein is CASSVGTGAEANVLTF. CDR3 DNA: TGTGCCAGCAGTGTTGGGACAGGGGCTGAGGCCAACGTCCTGACTTTC.

This clonotype has a handful of counts. V and J are TRBV7-8 and TRBJ1-4, with D uncertain. The CDR3 extends over 14 amino acids. The V gene's germline CDR1 is SGHVS and CDR2 FQNEAQ. The germline V and J ends were trimmed by 1 base and 5 bases, with 8 bases remaining between them. The CDR3 nucleotides are TGTGCCAGCAGCTTAGGTCGGAAGAATGAAAAACTGTTTTTT. Protein: CASSLGRKNEKLFF.

In this sample, this clonotype turned up once. The CDR3 sequence: CASSREIGAPLNGYTF. The CDR3 DNA follows: TGTGCCAGCAGCCGCGAAATCGGCGCACCATTGAACGGCTACACCTTC. The V call is TRBV2, the J call TRBJ1-2, with D unclear. The CDR3 covers 16 residues. V was shortened by 6 bases and J by 8 bases, with 25 bases between the two germline ends. CDR1 is SNHLY, CDR2 FYNNEI, per germline.

This chain joins TRBV4-1 and TRBJ2-5, with 7 bases matching TRBD2. The germline CDR1 and CDR2 sequences are MGHRA and YSYEKL. This CDR3 is 16 amino acids long. V trimming: 6 bases; J trimming: 11 bases; junction bases outside the gene matches: 21. CDR3 in DNA: TGCGCCAGCAGAGCCCCCGGGGGGAGCTCCTACAATGAGCAGTACTTC. Encoded protein: CASRAPGGSSYNEQYF.

The chain is built from TRBV10-1 and TRBJ2-5, with TRBD2 matching over 11 bases. The end of the DNA is better explained by TRBJ2-7, so the J call may be wrong. The CDR3 is 14 amino acids. In germline, CDR1 is WNHNN, CDR2 SYGVQD (reference sequence). DNA for the CDR3: TGCGCCAGCAGTGCCTCCGGGACTAGCGGCGAGCAGTACTTC. Amino acid sequence: CASSASGTSGEQYF.

This clonotype was seen more than once but under ten times. The chain couples TRBV28 to TRBJ2-5, with a possible D match to TRBD1 (5 bases). The CDR3 has 14 amino acids. Trimming removed 4 bases at V and 5 bases at J, with 14 bases between. Germline V gene lookup returns CDR1 MDHEN and CDR2 SYDVKM. The CDR3 loop reads CASSWGRVSETQYF. The CDR3 DNA sequence: TGTGCCAGCAGTTGGGGCAGGGTATCGGAGACCCAGTACTTC.

The J gene is TRBJ2-5, the V gene TRBV24-1, with D unclear. V lost 5 bases, J lost 4 bases, and 10 bases lay in between. Per the germline V gene, CDR1 is KGHDR and CDR2 is SFDVKD. The CDR3 has 13 amino acids. The chain's CDR3 is CATSGRLGETQYF. CDR3 DNA: TGTGCCACCAGTGGTAGGTTGGGAGAGACCCAGTACTTC.

The chain is built from TRBV6-5 and TRBJ2-4, with 7 nucleotides matching TRBD1. The germline gives CDR1 MNHEY, CDR2 SVGAGI. With V trimmed by 10 bases and J by 1 base, 7 bases remained unmatched. The CDR3 consists of 14 residues. The CDR3 is CANRVQGAKNIQYF. In nucleotides, the CDR3 is TGTGCCAACAGGGTACAGGGGGCCAAAAACATTCAGTACTTC.

The chain is built from TRBV6-6 and TRBJ2-5; TRBD1 might be the D (8 bases). Germline-derived CDR1 and CDR2 are MNHNY and SVGAGI (reference sequence). The CDR3 sequence is 15 residues long. The germline V and J ends were trimmed by 5 bases and 4 bases, with 17 bases remaining between them. The CDR3 loop is CASSKETGEGETQYF. The CDR3 nucleotides read TGTGCCAGCAGTAAAGAGACAGGGGAGGGAGAGACCCAGTACTTC.

The rearrangement links TRBV7-2 to TRBJ2-4; D is ambiguous. This CDR3 is 11 amino acids long. The V end lost 5 bases, the J end lost 10 bases, and 9 bases lay between the germline ends. In germline, CDR1 is SGHTA, CDR2 FQGNSA. CDR3 loop: CASSEARIQYF. CDR3 sequence (DNA): TGTGCCAGCAGCGAAGCCAGGATTCAGTACTTC.

The chain's CDR3 is CASSTGTGDREQYF. The DNA for the CDR3 is TGTGCCAGCAGTACCGGGACAGGGGATCGCGAGCAGTACTTC. This chain connects TRBV6-1 to TRBJ2-7; 10 nucleotides match TRBD1. Losses at the gene ends were 5 bases for V and 6 bases for J; bases not matched to a gene: 7. Germline V gene lookup returns CDR1 MNHNS and CDR2 SASEGT. CDR3 length: 14 residues.

The chain joins TRBV7-6 to TRBJ2-5, with D uncertain. The J call may be faulty, since TRBJ2-7 better matches the DNA end. From germline, CDR1 is SGHVS and CDR2 FNYEAQ. This CDR3 comprises 13 residues. DNA for the CDR3: TGTGCCAGCAGCTTAGGCGAGGAACTCGAGCAGTACTTC. Its translation: CASSLGEELEQYF.